Following are 2 T cell receptor beta chains from one sample sequenced in a study of cytomegalovirus exposure and HLA in healthy donors. PCR used 60 Vbeta primers and 13 Jbeta primers. This table comes from immunoSEQ multiplex PCR, and its TCRdb copy is limited to in-frame clones, with some not included. The table includes about 82,000 clones, roughly 82% detected once. Sequencing was carried out using PBMCs. These receptors were collected from a man between 65 and 80 years old in good health and CMV-seropositive.

The CDR3: CASSQPGQVAVEQYF. CDR3 DNA sequence: TGCGCCAGCAGCCAACCGGGACAGGTGGCTGTCGAGCAGTACTTC. This chain uses TRBV4-1 with TRBJ2-7, with 8 bases aligning to TRBD1. After removal of 2 bases from V and 6 bases from J, the junction contained 9 bases not matched to a gene. The germline V gene encodes CDR1 MGHRA and CDR2 YSYEKL. This CDR3 is 15 amino acids long.

V usage is TRBV7-6 and J usage is TRBJ1-5; TRBD1 matches at 9 bases. This CDR3 has 15 residues. Germline loops: CDR1 SGHVS, CDR2 FNYEAQ. With V trimmed by 5 bases and J by 4 bases, 6 bases remained unmatched. Here the CDR3 DNA reads TGTGCCAGCAGCCCGGGACAGGGAGGGAATCAGCCCCAGCATTTT. Translating it yields CASSPGQGGNQPQHF.